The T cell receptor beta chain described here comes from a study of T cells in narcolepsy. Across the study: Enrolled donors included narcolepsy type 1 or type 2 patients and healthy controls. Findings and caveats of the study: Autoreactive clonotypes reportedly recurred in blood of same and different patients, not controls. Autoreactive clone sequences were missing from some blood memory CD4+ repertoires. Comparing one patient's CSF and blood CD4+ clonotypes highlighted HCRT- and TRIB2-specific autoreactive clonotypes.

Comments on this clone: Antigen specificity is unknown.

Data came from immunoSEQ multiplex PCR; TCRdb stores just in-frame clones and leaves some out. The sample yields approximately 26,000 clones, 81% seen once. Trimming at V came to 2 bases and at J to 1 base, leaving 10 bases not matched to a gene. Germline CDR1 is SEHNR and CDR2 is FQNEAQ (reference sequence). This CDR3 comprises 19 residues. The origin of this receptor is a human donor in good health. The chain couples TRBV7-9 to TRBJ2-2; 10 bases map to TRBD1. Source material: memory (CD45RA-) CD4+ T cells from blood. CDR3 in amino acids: CASSLLRMWDRGNTGELFF. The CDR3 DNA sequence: TGTGCCAGCAGCTTACTTAGGATGTGGGACAGGGGGAACACCGGGGAGCTGTTTTTT.